The entry that follows covers one T cell receptor beta chain sequence. The antigen is not known. This entry comes from a study of cytomegalovirus exposure and HLA in healthy donors. Broader study findings: Indistinguishable V segments, including TRBV6-2 and TRBV6-3, were excluded.

V gave up 5 bases and J gave up 1 base, with 10 bases separating them. CDR3 size: 15 residues. Germline values: CDR1 SGDLS, CDR2 YYNGEE. The PCR made use of 60 Vbeta and 13 Jbeta primers. Using immunoSEQ multiplex PCR, the repertoire was profiled, and TCRdb retains in-frame clones only, with some absent. The table lists some 170,000 clones, 75% to 85% of them singletons, with about 10% in the top ten. The sequence came from a man aged 50-59 years in good health and CMV-seropositive. The sequenced sample consisted of PBMCs. This chain uses TRBV9 with TRBJ1-6, with D perhaps matching TRBD1 (5 bases). The DNA of the CDR3 is TGTGCCAGCAGTGTTGGGGCTTCCTATAATTCACCCCTCCACTTT. Its protein product is CASSVGASYNSPLHF.